The clone carrying this T cell receptor (beta chain) occurred a few times. The antigen is undetermined. This entry belongs to a study of T cells in localized non-small cell lung cancer. Regarding the study as a whole: A median approximately 57 of the top 100 tumor clones appeared in adjacent lung. Longer overall survival was associated with a higher density of T cells in the blood.

The protocol was immunoSEQ multiplex PCR, while the TCRdb copy is restricted to in-frame clones and leaves out a portion. The repertoire has fewer than 5,500 clones, about 30% of them found once; the top ten carry around 5%. Trimming stripped 6 bases from V and 0 bases from J, with 8 bases between. From germline, CDR1 is MNHGY and CDR2 SAAAGT. The CDR3 loop spans 13 amino acids. The receptor comes from a man aged 40-75 years with stage II lung adenocarcinoma. The chain has TRBV6-8 and TRBJ1-1; D ambiguous. The source material was lung tumor tissue, sampled before any cancer treatment. CDR3 loop: CASSYGMNTEAFF. CDR3 nucleotides: TGTGCCAGCAGCTATGGGATGAACACTGAAGCTTTCTTT.